The table lists the clone carrying this T cell receptor (beta chain) with many counts. Its matching antigen is unknown. Using RNA transcripts as the source, TCR beta CDR3 regions were amplified. A set of HTBI primers served as the primers for a first-round RT-PCR of the TCR CDR3. TCRdb called the multiplex PCR reads again in MiXCR, with one record for every CDR3 protein. The data show 530,000 or so distinct CDR3 sequences, roughly a quarter seen once. This entry belongs to a study of T cells in Graves' hyperthyroidism and ophthalmopathy. Study-level results: The model's output predicted ophthalmopathy at a median of roughly 6.9 months prior to onset.

The sequencing sample was made of blood. The clonotype was recovered from a woman in her 30s with Graves' ophthalmopathy.

The CDR3 DNA sequence: TGCGCCAGCAGCCCGTTGACAGGGCAGGATGGCTACACCTTC. Translating it yields CASSPLTGQDGYTF. The chain is built from TRBV5-1 and TRBJ1-2, with 7 bases aligning to TRBD1. The V and J ends lost 4 bases and 6 bases, in that order; junction bases with no gene match: 9. The germline gives CDR1 SGHRS, CDR2 YFSETQ. There are 14 residues in the CDR3.